This T cell receptor beta chain is from a study of blood T cell repertoires in COVID-19. Those enrolled, adults aged roughly 18 to 89 years, came from about two dozen US areas. Assay used: immunoSEQ multiplex PCR; TCRdb lists only in-frame clones, some missing. Of roughly 300,000 clones in the sample, more than 85% were seen once. Sequenced: PBMCs or T cells enriched from blood (not recorded which). This receptor was identified in a woman aged 25 to 39 who had recovered from COVID-19.

The CDR3 DNA reads TGTGCCAGCAACGTGAGGGGGGGGCAAGGCTATGGCTACACCTTC. Translating it yields CASNVRGGQGYGYTF. The J gene is TRBJ1-2, the V gene TRBV7-2; D might be TRBD1 (6 bases). CDR3 length: 15 amino acids. Per germline, CDR1 SGHTA and CDR2 FQGNSA. V lost 7 bases, J lost 4 bases, and 19 bases lay in between.